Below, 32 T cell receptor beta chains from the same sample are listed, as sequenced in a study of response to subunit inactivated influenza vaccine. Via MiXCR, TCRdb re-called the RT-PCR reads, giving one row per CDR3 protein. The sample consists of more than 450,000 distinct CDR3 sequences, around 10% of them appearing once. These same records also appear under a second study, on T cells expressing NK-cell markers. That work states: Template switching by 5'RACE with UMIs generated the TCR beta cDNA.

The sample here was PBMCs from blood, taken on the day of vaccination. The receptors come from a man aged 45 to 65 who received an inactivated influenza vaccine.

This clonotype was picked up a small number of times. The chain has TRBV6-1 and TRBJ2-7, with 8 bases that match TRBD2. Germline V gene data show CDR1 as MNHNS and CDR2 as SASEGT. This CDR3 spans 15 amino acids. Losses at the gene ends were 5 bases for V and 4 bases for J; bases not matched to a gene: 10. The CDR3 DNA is TGTGCCAGCAGTCCCCGACTAGCGCAACTTTACGAGCAGTACTTC. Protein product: CASSPRLAQLYEQYF.

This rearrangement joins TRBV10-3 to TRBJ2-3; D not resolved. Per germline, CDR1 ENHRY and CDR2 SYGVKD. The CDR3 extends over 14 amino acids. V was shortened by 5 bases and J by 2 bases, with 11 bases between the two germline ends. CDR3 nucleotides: TGTGCCATCAGTCTCCCGGATACCACAGATACGCAGTATTTT. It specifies CAISLPDTTDTQYF.

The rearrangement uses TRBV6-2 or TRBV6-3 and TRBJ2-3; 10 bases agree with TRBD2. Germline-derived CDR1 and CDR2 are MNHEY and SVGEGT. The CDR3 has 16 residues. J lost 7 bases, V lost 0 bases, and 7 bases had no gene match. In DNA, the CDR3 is TGTGCCAGCAGTTACTCGTCAGCGGGGGGGCCATATACGCAGTATTTT. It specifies CASSYSSAGGPYTQYF.

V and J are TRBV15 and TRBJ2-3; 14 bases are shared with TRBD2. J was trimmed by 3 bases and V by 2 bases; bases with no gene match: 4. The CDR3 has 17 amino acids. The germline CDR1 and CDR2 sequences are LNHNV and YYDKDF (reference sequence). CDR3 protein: CATSRTRLAGGTDTQYF. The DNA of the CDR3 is TGTGCCACCAGCAGAACCCGACTAGCGGGAGGGACAGATACGCAGTATTTT.

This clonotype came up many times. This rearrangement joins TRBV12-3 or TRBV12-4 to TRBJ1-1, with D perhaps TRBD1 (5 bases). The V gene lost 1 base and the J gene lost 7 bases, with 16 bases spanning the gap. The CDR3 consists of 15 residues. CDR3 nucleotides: TGTGCCAGCAGTTTAGGAGGCTCGGGGGTTGGTGAAGCTTTCTTT. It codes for CASSLGGSGVGEAFF.

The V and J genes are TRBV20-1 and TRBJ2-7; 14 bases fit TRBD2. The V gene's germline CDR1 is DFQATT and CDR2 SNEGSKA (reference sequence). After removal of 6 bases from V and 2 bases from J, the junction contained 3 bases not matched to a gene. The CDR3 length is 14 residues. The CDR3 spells CSALTSGRAYEQYF. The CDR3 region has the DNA TGCAGTGCATTGACTAGCGGGAGGGCCTACGAGCAGTACTTC.

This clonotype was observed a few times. The DNA for the CDR3 is TGTGCCAGCAGTTACTCCGGGACTAGGCAAGAGACCCAGTACTTC. It codes for CASSYSGTRQETQYF. The V gene is TRBV6-2 or TRBV6-3, the J gene TRBJ2-5, with 8 nucleotides matching TRBD2. Trimming removed 0 bases from V and 2 bases from J; junction bases left unmatched: 2. Germline V gene sequence: CDR1 MNHEY, CDR2 SVGEGT. CDR3 length: 15 amino acids.

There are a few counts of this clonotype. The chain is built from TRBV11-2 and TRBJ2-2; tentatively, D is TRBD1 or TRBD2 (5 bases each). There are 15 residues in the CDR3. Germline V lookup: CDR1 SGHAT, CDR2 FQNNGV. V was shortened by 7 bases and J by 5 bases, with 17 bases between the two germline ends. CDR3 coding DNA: TGTGCCAGCACCAGAGGGGATTACCGGACCGGGGAGCTGTTTTTT. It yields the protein CASTRGDYRTGELFF.

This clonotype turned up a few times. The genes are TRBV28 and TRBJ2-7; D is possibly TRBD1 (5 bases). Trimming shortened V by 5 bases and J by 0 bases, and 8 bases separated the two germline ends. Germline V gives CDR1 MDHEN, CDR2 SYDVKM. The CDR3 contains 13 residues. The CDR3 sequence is CASSPGHSYEQYF. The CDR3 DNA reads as TGTGCCAGCAGTCCAGGACACTCCTACGAGCAGTACTTC.

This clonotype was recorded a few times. The CDR3 is CASSSSSVPSYEQYF. CDR3 coding DNA: TGTGCCAGCAGTTCCTCTAGCGTGCCCTCCTACGAGCAGTACTTC. The rearrangement uses TRBV12-3 or TRBV12-4 and TRBJ2-7; D is possibly TRBD2 (6 bases). Trimming stripped 4 bases from V and 0 bases from J, with 13 bases between. The CDR3 is 15 amino acids.

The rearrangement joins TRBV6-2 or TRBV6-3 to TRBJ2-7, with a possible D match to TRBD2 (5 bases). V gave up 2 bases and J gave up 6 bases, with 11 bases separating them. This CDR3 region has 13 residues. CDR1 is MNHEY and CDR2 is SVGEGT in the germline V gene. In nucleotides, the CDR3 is TGTGCCAGCAGTTACCCAATCAGCGGCGAGCAGTACTTC. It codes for CASSYPISGEQYF.

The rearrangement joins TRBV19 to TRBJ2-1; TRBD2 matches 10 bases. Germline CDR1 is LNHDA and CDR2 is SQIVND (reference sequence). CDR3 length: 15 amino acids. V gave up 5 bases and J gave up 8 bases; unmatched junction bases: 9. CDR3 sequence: CASSGLAVPSDEQFF. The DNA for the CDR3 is TGTGCCAGTAGTGGACTAGCGGTCCCATCGGATGAGCAGTTCTTC.

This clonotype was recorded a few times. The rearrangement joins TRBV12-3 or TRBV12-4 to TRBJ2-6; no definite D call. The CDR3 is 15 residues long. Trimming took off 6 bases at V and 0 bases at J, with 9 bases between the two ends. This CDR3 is CASRVRNSGANVLTF. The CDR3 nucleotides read TGTGCCAGCAGAGTTCGGAACTCTGGGGCCAACGTCCTGACTTTC.

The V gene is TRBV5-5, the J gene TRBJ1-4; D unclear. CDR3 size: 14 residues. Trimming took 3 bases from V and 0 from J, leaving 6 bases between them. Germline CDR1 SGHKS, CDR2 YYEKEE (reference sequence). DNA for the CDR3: TGTGCCAGCAGCTCTCGTACAACTAATGAAAAACTGTTTTTT. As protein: CASSSRTTNEKLFF.

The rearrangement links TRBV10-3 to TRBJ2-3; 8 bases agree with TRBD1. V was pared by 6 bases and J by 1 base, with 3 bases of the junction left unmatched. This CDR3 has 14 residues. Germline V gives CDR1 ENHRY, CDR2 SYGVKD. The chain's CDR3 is CAISKGQGTDTQYF. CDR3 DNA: TGTGCCATCAGCAAGGGACAGGGCACAGATACGCAGTATTTT.

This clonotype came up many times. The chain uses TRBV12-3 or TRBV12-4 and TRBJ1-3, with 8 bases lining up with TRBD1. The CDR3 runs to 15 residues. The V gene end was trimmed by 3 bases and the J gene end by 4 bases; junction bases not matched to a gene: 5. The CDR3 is CASSLGTGVGNTIYF. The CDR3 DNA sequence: TGTGCCAGCAGTTTGGGGACAGGCGTAGGAAACACCATATATTTT.

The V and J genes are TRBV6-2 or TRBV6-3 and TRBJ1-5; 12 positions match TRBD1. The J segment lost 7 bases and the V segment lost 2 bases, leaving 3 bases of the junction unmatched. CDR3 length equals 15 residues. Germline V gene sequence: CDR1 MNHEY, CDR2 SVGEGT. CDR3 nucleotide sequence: TGTGCCAGCAGTTACGGGACAGGGGGCGGCCAGCCCCAGCATTTT. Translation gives CASSYGTGGGQPQHF.

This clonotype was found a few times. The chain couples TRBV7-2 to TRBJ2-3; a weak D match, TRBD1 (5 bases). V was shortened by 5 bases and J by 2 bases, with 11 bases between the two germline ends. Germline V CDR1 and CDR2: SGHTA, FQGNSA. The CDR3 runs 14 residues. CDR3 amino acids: CASSIKGFTDTQYF. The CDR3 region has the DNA TGTGCCAGCAGCATTAAGGGGTTCACAGATACGCAGTATTTT.

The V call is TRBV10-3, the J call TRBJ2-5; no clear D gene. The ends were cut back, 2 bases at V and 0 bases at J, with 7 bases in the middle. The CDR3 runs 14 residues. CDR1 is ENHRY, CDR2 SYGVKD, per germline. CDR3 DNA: TGTGCCATCAGTGAGGCAGAGTACCAAGAGACCCAGTACTTC. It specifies CAISEAEYQETQYF.

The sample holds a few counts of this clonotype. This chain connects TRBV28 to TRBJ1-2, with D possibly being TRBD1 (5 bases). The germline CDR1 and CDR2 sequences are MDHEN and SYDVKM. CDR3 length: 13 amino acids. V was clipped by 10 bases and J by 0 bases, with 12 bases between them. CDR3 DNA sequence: TGTGCCACGGAAGGGGCAGCTAACTATGGCTACACCTTC. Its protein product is CATEGAANYGYTF.

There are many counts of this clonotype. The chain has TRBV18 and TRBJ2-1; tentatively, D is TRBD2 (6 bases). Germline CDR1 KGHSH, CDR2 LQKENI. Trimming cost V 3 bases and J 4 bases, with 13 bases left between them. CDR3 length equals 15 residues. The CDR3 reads CASSPTRTSYNEQFF. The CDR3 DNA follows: TGTGCCAGCTCACCGACTAGAACCTCTTACAATGAGCAGTTCTTC.

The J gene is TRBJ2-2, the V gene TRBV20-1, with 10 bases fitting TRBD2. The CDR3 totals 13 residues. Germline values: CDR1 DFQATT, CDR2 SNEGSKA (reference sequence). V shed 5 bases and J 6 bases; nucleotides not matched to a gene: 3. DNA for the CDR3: TGCAGTGCTCCGGGACTAGCGCCCGGGGAGCTGTTTTTT. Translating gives CSAPGLAPGELFF.

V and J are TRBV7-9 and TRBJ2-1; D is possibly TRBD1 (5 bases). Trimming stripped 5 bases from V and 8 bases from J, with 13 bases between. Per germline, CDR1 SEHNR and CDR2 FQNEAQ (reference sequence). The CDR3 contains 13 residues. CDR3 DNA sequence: TGTGCCAGCAGCCCAGGGTATCTGGATGAGCAGTTCTTC. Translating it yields CASSPGYLDEQFF.

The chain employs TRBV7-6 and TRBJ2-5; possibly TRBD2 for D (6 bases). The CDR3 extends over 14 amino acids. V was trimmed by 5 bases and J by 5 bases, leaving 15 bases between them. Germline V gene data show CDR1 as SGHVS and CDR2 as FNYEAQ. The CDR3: CASSRTSAGETQYF. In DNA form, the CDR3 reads TGTGCCAGCAGCCGAACAAGCGCGGGGGAGACCCAGTACTTC.

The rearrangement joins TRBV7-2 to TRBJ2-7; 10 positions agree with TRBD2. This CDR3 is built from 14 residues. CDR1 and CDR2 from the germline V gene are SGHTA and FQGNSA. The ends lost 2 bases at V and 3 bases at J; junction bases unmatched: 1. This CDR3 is CASSLRLAGYEQYF. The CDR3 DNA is TGTGCCAGCAGCTTACGACTAGCGGGCTACGAGCAGTACTTC.

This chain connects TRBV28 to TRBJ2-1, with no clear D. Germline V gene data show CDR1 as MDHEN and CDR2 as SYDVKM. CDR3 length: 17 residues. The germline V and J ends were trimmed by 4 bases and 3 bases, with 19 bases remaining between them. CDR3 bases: TGTGCCAGCAGTTCGTCGTACGCGAAAAAGCGCTACAATGAGCAGTTCTTC. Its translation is CASSSSYAKKRYNEQFF.

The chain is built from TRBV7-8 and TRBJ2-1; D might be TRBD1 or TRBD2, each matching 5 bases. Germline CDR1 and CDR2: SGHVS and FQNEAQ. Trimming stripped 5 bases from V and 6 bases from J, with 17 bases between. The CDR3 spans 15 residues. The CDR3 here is CASSLSRDPLNEQFF. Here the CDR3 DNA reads TGTGCCAGCAGCCTTTCCCGGGACCCCCTCAATGAGCAGTTCTTC.

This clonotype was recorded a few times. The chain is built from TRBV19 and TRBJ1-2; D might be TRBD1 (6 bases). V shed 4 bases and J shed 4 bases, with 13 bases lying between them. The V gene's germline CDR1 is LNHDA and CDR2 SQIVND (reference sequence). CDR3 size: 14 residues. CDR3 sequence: CASSSNQGLYGYTF. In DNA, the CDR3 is TGTGCCAGTAGTAGTAACCAGGGGCTCTATGGCTACACCTTC.

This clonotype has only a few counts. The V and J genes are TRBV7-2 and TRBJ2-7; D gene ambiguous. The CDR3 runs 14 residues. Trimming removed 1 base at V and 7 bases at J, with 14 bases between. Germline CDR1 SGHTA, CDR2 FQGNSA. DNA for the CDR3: TGTGCCAGCAGCTTAGAACAGACCTTTAAGGAGCAGTACTTC. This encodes CASSLEQTFKEQYF.

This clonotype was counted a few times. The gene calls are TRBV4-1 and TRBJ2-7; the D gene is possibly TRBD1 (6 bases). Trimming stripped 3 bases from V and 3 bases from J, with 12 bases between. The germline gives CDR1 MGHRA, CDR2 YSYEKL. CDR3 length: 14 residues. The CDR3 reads CASSQVTGGYEQYF. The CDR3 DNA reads TGCGCCAGCAGCCAGGTGACAGGAGGCTACGAGCAGTACTTC.

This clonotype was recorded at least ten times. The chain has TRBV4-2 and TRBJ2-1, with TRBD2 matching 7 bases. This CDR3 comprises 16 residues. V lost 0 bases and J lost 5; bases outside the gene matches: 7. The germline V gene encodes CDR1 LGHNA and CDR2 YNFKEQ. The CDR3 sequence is CASSQEPGGSHNEQFF. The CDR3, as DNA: TGTGCCAGCAGCCAAGAACCTGGCGGGAGTCACAATGAGCAGTTCTTC.

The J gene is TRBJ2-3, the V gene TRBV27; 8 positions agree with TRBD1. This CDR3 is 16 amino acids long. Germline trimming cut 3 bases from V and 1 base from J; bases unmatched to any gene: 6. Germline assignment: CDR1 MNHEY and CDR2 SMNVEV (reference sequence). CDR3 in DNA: TGTGCCAGCAGTTTCGACAGGGGTGGTGGCACAGATACGCAGTATTTT. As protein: CASSFDRGGGTDTQYF.